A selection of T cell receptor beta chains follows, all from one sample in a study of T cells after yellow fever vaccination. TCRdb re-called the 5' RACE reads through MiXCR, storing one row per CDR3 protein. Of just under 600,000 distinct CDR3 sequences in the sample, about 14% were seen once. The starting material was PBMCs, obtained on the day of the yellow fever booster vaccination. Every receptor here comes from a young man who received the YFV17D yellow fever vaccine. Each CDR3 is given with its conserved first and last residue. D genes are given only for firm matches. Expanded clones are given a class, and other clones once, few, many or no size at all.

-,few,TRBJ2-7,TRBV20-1,CSARVERPTPYEQYF,TGCAGTGCTAGAGTGGAGCGGCCCACACCCTACGAGCAGTACTTC
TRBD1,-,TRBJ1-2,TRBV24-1,CATSDPEGEGANGYTF,TGTGCCACCAGTGATCCCGAAGGGGAGGGGGCTAATGGCTACACCTTC
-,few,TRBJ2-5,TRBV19,CASSPRQEWGLETQYF,TGTGCCAGTAGCCCTAGGCAGGAATGGGGTCTGGAGACCCAGTACTTC
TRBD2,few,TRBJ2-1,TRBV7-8,CASSLALGLAGGWDNEQFF,TGTGCCAGCAGCTTAGCCCTGGGACTAGCGGGAGGGTGGGACAATGAGCAGTTCTTC
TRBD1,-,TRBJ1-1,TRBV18,CASSTGAPGKAFF,TGTGCCAGCTCAACAGGGGCACCAGGGAAAGCTTTCTTT
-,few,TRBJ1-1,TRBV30,CAWSAEVATEAFF,TGTGCCTGGAGCGCGGAAGTGGCCACTGAAGCTTTCTTT
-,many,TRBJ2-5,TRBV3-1,CASSQAETQYF,TGTGCCAGCAGCCAAGCGGAGACCCAGTACTTC
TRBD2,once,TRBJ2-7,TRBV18,CASSPSSSGGVYEQYF,TGTGCCAGCTCTCCATCTTCTAGCGGGGGGGTCTACGAGCAGTACTTC
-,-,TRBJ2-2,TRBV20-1,CSADPLRSNGELFF,TGCAGTGCTGACCCCCTGAGGAGTAACGGGGAGCTGTTTTTT
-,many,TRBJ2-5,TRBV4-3,CASSRDGTPQETQYF,TGCGCCAGCAGCCGTGACGGGACTCCACAAGAGACCCAGTACTTC
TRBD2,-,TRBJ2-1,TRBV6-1,CASSELAALSSYNEQFF,TGTGCCAGCAGTGAACTAGCGGCCCTGAGCTCCTACAATGAGCAGTTCTTC
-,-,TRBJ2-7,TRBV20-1,CSARPPGSPYEQYF,TGCAGTGCTAGACCTCCGGGCAGCCCTTACGAGCAGTACTTC
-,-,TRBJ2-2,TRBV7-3,CASSFSQGFAGELFF,TGTGCCAGCAGTTTTTCTCAGGGGTTCGCCGGGGAGCTGTTTTTT
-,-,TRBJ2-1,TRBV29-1,CSDMGDSSSYNEQFF,TGCAGCGACATGGGGGACTCGAGCTCCTACAATGAGCAGTTCTTC
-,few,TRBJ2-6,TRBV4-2,CASSLLQLYGSGANVLTF,TGTGCCAGCAGCCTCCTCCAATTATACGGCTCTGGGGCCAACGTCCTGACTTTC
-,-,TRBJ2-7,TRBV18,CASSPPRGRTYEQYF,TGTGCCAGCTCACCACCGAGGGGTAGAACCTACGAGCAGTACTTC
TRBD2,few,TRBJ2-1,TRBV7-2,CASSLEGLAGGEQFF,TGTGCCAGCAGCTTAGAGGGACTAGCGGGTGGTGAGCAGTTCTTC
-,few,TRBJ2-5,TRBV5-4,CASSPGTNIQETQYF,TGTGCCAGCAGCCCCGGGACGAACATCCAAGAGACCCAGTACTTC
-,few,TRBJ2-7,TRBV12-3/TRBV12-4,CASSTRSLGGTAYEQYF,TGTGCCAGCAGTACCCGGTCGTTGGGAGGAACCGCCTACGAGCAGTACTTC
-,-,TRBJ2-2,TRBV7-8,CASSPPAGATGELFF,TGTGCCAGCAGCCCTCCAGCAGGGGCCACCGGGGAGCTGTTTTTT
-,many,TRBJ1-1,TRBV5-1,CASSFGNTEAFF,TGCGCCAGCAGCTTTGGTAACACTGAAGCTTTCTTT
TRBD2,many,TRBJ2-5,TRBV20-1,CSARRLAGAQETQYF,TGCAGTGCTAGACGACTAGCGGGAGCTCAAGAGACCCAGTACTTC
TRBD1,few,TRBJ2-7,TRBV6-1,CASNPRMRTGGLKQYF,TGTGCCAGCAACCCCAGAATGCGGACAGGGGGCTTGAAGCAGTACTTC
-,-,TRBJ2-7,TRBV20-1,CSARRRVTYEQYF,TGCAGTGCTAGACGCAGGGTAACCTACGAGCAGTACTTC
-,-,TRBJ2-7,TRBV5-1,CASNTDGGYEQYF,TGCGCCAGCAACACCGACGGAGGCTACGAGCAGTACTTC
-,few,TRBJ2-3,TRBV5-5,CASSPDPPDTQYF,TGTGCCAGCAGCCCAGACCCTCCGGATACGCAGTATTTT
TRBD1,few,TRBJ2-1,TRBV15,CATSFGTEGNEQFF,TGTGCCACCAGCTTTGGGACAGAGGGCAATGAGCAGTTCTTC
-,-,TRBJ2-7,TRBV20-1,CSASLGVSAGEQYF,TGCAGTGCTAGCTTGGGCGTTTCGGCTGGCGAGCAGTACTTC
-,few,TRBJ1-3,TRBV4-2,CASSQDGGLMRGLSGNTIYF,TGTGCCAGCAGCCAAGATGGAGGCCTAATGCGTGGGCTCTCTGGAAACACCATATATTTT
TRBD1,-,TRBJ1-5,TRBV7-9,CASSKGANQPQHF,TGTGCCAGCAGCAAGGGGGCCAATCAGCCCCAGCATTTT
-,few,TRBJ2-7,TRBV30,CAWSVRIDRGEQYF,TGTGCCTGGAGTGTACGAATAGATAGGGGCGAGCAGTACTTC